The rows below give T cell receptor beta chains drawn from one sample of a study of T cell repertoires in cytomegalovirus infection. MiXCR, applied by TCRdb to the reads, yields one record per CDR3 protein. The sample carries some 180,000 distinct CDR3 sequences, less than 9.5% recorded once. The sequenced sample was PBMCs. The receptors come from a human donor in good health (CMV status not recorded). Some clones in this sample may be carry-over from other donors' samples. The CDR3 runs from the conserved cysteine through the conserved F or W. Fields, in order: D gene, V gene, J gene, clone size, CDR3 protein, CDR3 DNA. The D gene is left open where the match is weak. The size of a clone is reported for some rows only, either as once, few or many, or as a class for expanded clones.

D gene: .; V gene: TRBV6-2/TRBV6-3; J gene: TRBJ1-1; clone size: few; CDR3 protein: CASSPGGTGLKYTEAFF; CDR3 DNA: TGTGCCAGCAGCCCCGGGGGGACGGGCCTCAAGTACACTGAAGCTTTCTTT
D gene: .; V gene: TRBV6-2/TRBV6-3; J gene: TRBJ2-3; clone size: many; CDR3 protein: CASSYVDRADTQYF; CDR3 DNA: TGTGCCAGCAGTTACGTCGATCGCGCAGATACGCAGTATTTT
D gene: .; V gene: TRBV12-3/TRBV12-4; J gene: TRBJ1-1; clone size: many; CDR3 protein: CASSLGGPPEAFF; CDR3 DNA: TGTGCCAGCAGTTTAGGGGGGCCCCCTGAAGCTTTCTTT
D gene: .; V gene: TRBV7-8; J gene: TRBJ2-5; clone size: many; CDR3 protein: CASSLYLQETQYF; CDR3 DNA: TGTGCCAGCAGCTTATACCTCCAAGAGACCCAGTACTTC
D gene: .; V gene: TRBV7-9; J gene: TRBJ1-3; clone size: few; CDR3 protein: CASSTQQHPSGNTIYF; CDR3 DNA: TGTGCCAGCAGCACTCAGCAACATCCCTCTGGAAACACCATATATTTT
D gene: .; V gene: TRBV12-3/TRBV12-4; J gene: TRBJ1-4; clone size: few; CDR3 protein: CASSRQFGANEKLFF; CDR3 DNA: TGTGCCAGCAGTAGACAGTTCGGGGCTAATGAAAAACTGTTTTTT
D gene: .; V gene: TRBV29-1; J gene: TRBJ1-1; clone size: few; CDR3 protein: CSAQNREAFF; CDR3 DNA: TGCAGCGCTCAGAACCGTGAAGCTTTCTTT
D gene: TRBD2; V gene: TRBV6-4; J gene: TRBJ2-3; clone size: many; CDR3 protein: CASSAYTRGGPDTQYF; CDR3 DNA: TGTGCCAGCAGTGCCTACACTCGGGGGGGTCCAGATACGCAGTATTTT
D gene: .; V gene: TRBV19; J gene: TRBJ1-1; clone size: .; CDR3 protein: CASNTGFAEAFF; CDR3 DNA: TGTGCCAGTAACACAGGGTTCGCTGAAGCTTTCTTT
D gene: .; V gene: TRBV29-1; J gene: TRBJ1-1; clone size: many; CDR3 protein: CSVDYSYGNTEAFF; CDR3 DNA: TGCAGCGTTGACTATAGTTACGGGAACACTGAAGCTTTCTTT
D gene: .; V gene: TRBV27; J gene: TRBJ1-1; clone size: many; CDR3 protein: CASSSDLLMNTEAFF; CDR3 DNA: TGTGCCAGCAGTTCCGATCTACTAATGAACACTGAAGCTTTCTTT